This T cell receptor (beta chain) was sequenced in a study of PD-L1 blockade in urothelial cancer. Turning to the study itself: Atezolizumab therapy began for patients at some point between 2013 and 2014, dosed at 1,200 mg intravenously every 3 weeks. In the patient group, about 85% of the roughly 30 were males with bladder-origin urothelial cancer. Samples came from 3 weeks, at the second dose, and 6 weeks into treatment.

The CDR3 has 15 residues. Trimming at V came to 1 base and at J to 2 bases, leaving 4 bases not matched to a gene. CDR1 SGHAT and CDR2 FQNNGV come from the germline V gene. The study enrolled patients with locally advanced or metastatic urothelial carcinoma. Sequencing was performed with immunoSEQ multiplex PCR; in TCRdb, only in-frame clones are kept and a portion is missing. The sample has some 60,000 clones, just over 85% seen once. This receptor was taken from a man aged 50 to 59 with urothelial cancer. The sample here was PBMCs, taken around atezolizumab (anti-PD-L1) treatment. The chain couples TRBV11-2 to TRBJ2-7, with 8 bases that match TRBD2. CDR3 residues: CASSLVSGLAYEQYF. In DNA form, the CDR3 reads TGTGCCAGCAGCTTAGTGTCGGGACTAGCCTACGAGCAGTACTTC.